This record looks at one T cell receptor (beta chain) sequence and its context. This record belongs to a study of blood T cells in healthy people across ages. This CDR3 spans 23 amino acids. V lost 5 bases, J lost 2 bases, and 28 bases stayed unmatched. Germline lookup yields CDR1 LGHNT and CDR2 FRNRAP. Sample-barcoded 5' priming and a J-beta primer mix drove a second PCR of about 6 to 12 cycles. One entry per CDR3 protein results from TCRdb running MiXCR on the 5' RACE reads. The repertoire holds hundreds of thousands of distinct CDR3 sequences, with roughly 25% as singletons. This same sample was also part of a study on T cells of mothers and their children. That publication notes: For each mother, over 10 million TCR beta CDR3 reads were obtained, and for each child, around 3 million.

The V and J genes are TRBV12-5 and TRBJ2-2, with 8 bases fitting TRBD2. The specimen was blood. This sequence originates from a boy younger than 18 in good health. The CDR3, as DNA: TGTGCTAGTGGTCTCCGTCTGGAGACCGGGACTAGGTTTGACAAATTTAACACCGGGGAGCTGTTTTTT. Protein: CASGLRLETGTRFDKFNTGELFF.